One and the same sample provided the 6 T cell receptor beta chains below, sequenced in a study of T-cell reconstitution after alpha-beta-depleted transplantation in children. Unique molecular identifiers were incorporated during preparation of the TCRbeta library. TCRdb re-called the PCR reads through MiXCR, storing one row per CDR3 protein. The sample holds about 270,000 distinct CDR3 sequences, approximately 9.6% seen once. The sample was PBMCs from the stem cell graft donor, taken from the stem cell graft. These receptor sequences come from a human donor who donated a stem cell graft to a child with SCID.

The chain recombines TRBV7-9 with TRBJ2-7; the D call may be TRBD1 or TRBD2 (5 bases each). CDR1 is SEHNR, CDR2 FQNEAQ, per germline (reference sequence). Trimming removed 5 bases from V and 1 base from J, with 15 bases in between. This CDR3 spans 15 amino acids. This chain's CDR3 is CASSTQMGPSYEQYF. The CDR3 DNA reads TGTGCCAGCAGCACCCAGATGGGACCGTCCTACGAGCAGTACTTC.

This chain uses TRBV6-5 with TRBJ2-3; the D gene is possibly TRBD1 (5 bases). Trimming pared 2 bases from V and 3 bases from J, leaving 18 bases between. This CDR3 spans 17 amino acids. Germline CDR1 is MNHEY and CDR2 is SVGAGI. In nucleotides, the CDR3 is TGTGCCAGCAGTTACGCGGATTTGAGGACATATACAGATACGCAGTATTTT. This codes for CASSYADLRTYTDTQYF.

The chain is built from TRBV24-1 and TRBJ2-3; 7 positions agree with TRBD2. Germline loops: CDR1 KGHDR, CDR2 SFDVKD. The CDR3 length is 15 residues. V shed 2 bases, J shed 1 base, and the junction held 2 bases outside the gene matches. The CDR3 region is CATSDSAGGTDTQYF. DNA for the CDR3: TGTGCCACCAGTGATTCTGCGGGGGGCACAGATACGCAGTATTTT.

The V and J genes are TRBV7-8 and TRBJ1-1; possible D gene TRBD1, 6 bases. V lost 2 bases and J lost 11, with 12 bases in between. The CDR3 covers 12 residues. Per germline, CDR1 SGHVS and CDR2 FQNEAQ. The CDR3 here is CASSLNRVAAFF. The CDR3 DNA sequence: TGTGCCAGCAGCTTAAACAGGGTGGCCGCTTTCTTT.

This clonotype has ten or more counts. The rearrangement joins TRBV12-3 or TRBV12-4 to TRBJ2-1; weak D call: TRBD1 (6 bases). Trimming shortened V by 6 bases and J by 5 bases, and 20 bases separated the two germline ends. The CDR3 consists of 16 residues. The CDR3 nucleotides read TGTGCCAGCAGGTTGTTCCTGGGGACACCTAACAATGAGCAGTTCTTC. This gives the protein CASRLFLGTPNNEQFF.

CDR3 nucleotide sequence: TGTGCCAGCAGCGTCGGGGGGCCCACAGATACGCAGTATTTT. Translation: CASSVGGPTDTQYF. The chain employs TRBV7-9 and TRBJ2-3, with D tentatively TRBD2 (7 bases). CDR1 is SEHNR, CDR2 FQNEAQ, per germline (reference sequence). V was cut by 5 bases and J by 2 bases, with 11 bases left in between. This CDR3 has 14 residues.